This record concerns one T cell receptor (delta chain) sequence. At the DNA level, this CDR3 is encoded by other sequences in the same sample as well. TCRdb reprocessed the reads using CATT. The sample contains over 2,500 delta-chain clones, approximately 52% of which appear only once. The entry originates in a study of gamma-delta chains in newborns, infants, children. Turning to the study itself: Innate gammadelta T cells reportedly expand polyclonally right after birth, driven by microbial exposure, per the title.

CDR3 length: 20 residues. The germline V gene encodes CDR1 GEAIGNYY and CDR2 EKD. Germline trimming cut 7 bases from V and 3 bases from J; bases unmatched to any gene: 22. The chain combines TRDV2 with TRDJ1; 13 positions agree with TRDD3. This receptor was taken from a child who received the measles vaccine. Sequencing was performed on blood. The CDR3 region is CACDVLLGDTRSDLSDKLIF. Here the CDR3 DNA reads TGTGCCTGCGACGTTTTACTGGGGGATACGCGTTCAGATCTCTCCGATAAACTCATCTTT.